These 25 T cell receptor beta chains came from one sample sequenced in a study of cytomegalovirus exposure and HLA in healthy donors. The PCR ran on 60 Vbeta and 13 Jbeta primers. Sequencing was performed with immunoSEQ multiplex PCR; in TCRdb, only in-frame clones are kept and a portion is missing. The sample yields fewer than 150,000 clones, about 78% seen once. The sample comprised PBMCs. These receptors were obtained from a man aged 35 to 55 in good health and CMV-seropositive.

This clone was seen a handful of times. The CDR3, as DNA: TGTGCCAGCTCCGGTGGAGGGCGCACAGATACGCAGTATTTT. It encodes CASSGGGRTDTQYF. The V and J genes are TRBV5-6 and TRBJ2-3; D might be TRBD2 (6 bases). CDR1 and CDR2 (germline): SGHDT, YYEEEE. The germline V and J ends were trimmed by 7 bases and 1 base, with 13 bases remaining between them. This CDR3 spans 14 amino acids.

In regard to this clone: Compared with germline, one end of the junction differs, possibly owing to a read error. The V and J genes are TRBV7-7 and TRBJ1-6; tentatively, D is TRBD1 (5 bases). This CDR3 comprises 13 residues. Germline CDR1 and CDR2: SSHAT and FNYEAQ (reference sequence). CDR3 protein: CASSLIKGSPLHF. The CDR3 DNA sequence: TGTGCTAGCAGCTTAATCAAGGGGTCACCCCTCCACTTT.

This clone was picked up a small number of times. The genes are TRBV7-6 and TRBJ2-5, with 7 bases matching TRBD1. Germline CDR1 is SGHVS and CDR2 is FNYEAQ. Trimming removed 4 bases from V and 5 bases from J; junction bases left unmatched: 7. The CDR3 is 14 amino acids. CDR3 in amino acids: CASSSTGRSETQYF. The CDR3 nucleotides are TGTGCCAGCAGCTCGACAGGGAGAAGTGAGACCCAGTACTTC.

V is TRBV7-6 and J is TRBJ1-2; 12 nucleotides agree with TRBD1. This CDR3 has 15 residues. V gave up 3 bases and J gave up 8 bases; unmatched junction bases: 7. CDR1 is SGHVS and CDR2 is FNYEAQ in the germline V gene. DNA of the CDR3: TGTGCCAGCAGCTTTATTGGGACAGGGGGCGAAGGCTACACCTTC. It translates to CASSFIGTGGEGYTF.

The chain recombines TRBV28 with TRBJ2-3, with 9 nucleotides matching TRBD1. CDR1 is MDHEN and CDR2 is SYDVKM in the germline V gene. J lost 2 bases, V lost 5 bases, and 8 bases had no gene match. CDR3 size: 16 residues. This chain's CDR3 is CASSLPGQGTTDTQYF. CDR3 nucleotides: TGTGCCAGCAGTCTCCCGGGACAGGGAACCACAGATACGCAGTATTTT.

The V and J genes are TRBV12-2 and TRBJ2-5; the D segment call TRBD2 is taken from the table without a DNA check. TRBV12-2 is reported as a pseudogene. The CDR3 spans 11 residues. The CDR3 sequence is CASRWPGEQYF. The CDR3 DNA reads as TGTGCAAGTCGCTGGCCGGGGGAGCAGTACTTC.

The chain has TRBV7-8 and TRBJ2-7; 9 bases align to TRBD2. V was pared by 1 base and J by 4 bases, with 2 bases of the junction left unmatched. Germline V lookup: CDR1 SGHVS, CDR2 FQNEAQ. There are 14 residues in the CDR3. The CDR3 is CASSLDSGGYEQYF. The CDR3 nucleotides read TGTGCCAGCAGCTTAGATAGCGGGGGATACGAGCAGTACTTC.

V is TRBV6-5 and J is TRBJ1-2; 9 nucleotides line up with TRBD1. Germline V CDR1 and CDR2: MNHEY, SVGAGI. The CDR3 runs 14 residues. V lost 0 bases to trimming and J lost 8 bases; unmatched junction nucleotides: 4. CDR3 sequence reads: CASSYSGTGFGYTF. The CDR3 coding sequence is TGTGCCAGCAGTTACTCCGGGACAGGGTTCGGCTACACCTTC.

The chain employs TRBV28 and TRBJ2-1; 8 positions match TRBD2. The length of the CDR3 is 15 residues. The trim removed 5 bases at V and 7 bases at J, leaving 10 bases unmatched. The germline V gene has CDR1 MDHEN and CDR2 SYDVKM. CDR3 amino acids: CASSTQAGVENEQFF. The CDR3 DNA sequence: TGTGCCAGCAGTACACAAGCGGGGGTCGAAAATGAGCAGTTCTTC.

The chain employs TRBV7-9 and TRBJ1-4; TRBD1 aligns across 7 bases. Germline CDR1 SEHNR, CDR2 FQNEAQ (reference sequence). Trimming removed 7 bases from V and 7 bases from J; junction bases left unmatched: 18. The CDR3 is made up of 17 amino acids. This CDR3 reads CASIKWDSPVGSEKLFF. The CDR3 nucleotides are TGTGCCAGCATCAAGTGGGACAGTCCCGTAGGTAGTGAAAAACTGTTTTTT.

The table lists this clone with a few counts. The chain recombines TRBV6-5 with TRBJ2-5, with 7 bases that match TRBD1. The J call may be in error: the DNA end matches TRBJ2-7 better. This CDR3 is built from 15 residues. Germline V gene sequence: CDR1 MNHEY, CDR2 SVGAGI. The CDR3 sequence: CASSSPGTAYYEQYF. CDR3 DNA: TGTGCCAGCAGTTCTCCCGGGACAGCGTACTACGAGCAGTACTTC.

In its sample, this clone was seen once. The chain couples TRBV18 to TRBJ1-1; D is unresolved. The germline V gene encodes CDR1 KGHSH and CDR2 LQKENI. The ends were cut back, 2 bases at V and 5 bases at J, with 9 bases in the middle. The length of the CDR3 is 13 residues. CDR3 DNA: TGTGCCAGCTCACCAGGGTACGGGACTGAAGCTTTCTTT. Its translation: CASSPGYGTEAFF.

The rearrangement uses TRBV15 and TRBJ2-5; TRBD2 matches 7 bases. The germline V gene has CDR1 LNHNV and CDR2 YYDKDF (reference sequence). The CDR3 spans 15 residues. J lost 5 bases, V lost 0 bases, and 6 bases had no gene match. The CDR3 is CATSRDSGGRETQYF. CDR3 coding DNA: TGTGCCACCAGCAGAGACTCGGGGGGTCGGGAGACCCAGTACTTC.

Only one count was recorded for this clone. The chain uses TRBV29-1 and TRBJ2-6, with D maybe TRBD1 (6 bases). The V and J ends lost 2 bases and 4 bases respectively, with 24 bases between them. The CDR3 loop spans 19 amino acids. Germline CDR1 reads SQVTM; CDR2 reads ANQGSEA. The CDR3 protein is CSVETRGRGLFGGANVLTF. The CDR3 coding sequence is TGCAGCGTTGAAACCAGGGGCAGGGGTCTCTTCGGGGGGGCCAACGTCCTGACTTTC. The full variable domain, completed using reference TRBV29-1 and TRBJ2-6, is SAVISQKPSRDICQRGTSLTIQCQVDSQVTMMFWYRQQPGQSLTLIATANQGSEATYESGFVIDKFPISRPNLTFSTLTVSNMSPEDSSIYLCSVETRGRGLFGGANVLTFGAGSRLTVL.

This clone has more than one count but fewer than ten. This CDR3 fails to terminate in the conserved phenylalanine or tryptophan, so it likely reflects a read error. The chain is built from TRBV2 and TRBJ1-1; the D is unclear. Germline V gene data show CDR1 as SNHLY and CDR2 as FYNNEI. V shed 1 base and J shed 5 bases, with 11 bases lying between them. The CDR3 is made up of 14 amino acids. CDR3 nucleotides: TGTGCCAGCAGTGAAGTAGGGTTAGGGACTGAAGCTTTCGTT. Encoded protein: CASSEVGLGTEAFV.

The chain recombines TRBV19 with TRBJ2-2; D gene uncertain. This CDR3 region has 16 residues. Germline lookup yields CDR1 LNHDA and CDR2 SQIVND (reference sequence). Trimming took off 6 bases at V and 1 base at J, with 15 bases between the two ends. CDR3 coding DNA: TGTGCCAGTAGGATGGGCCGAACGTGGAACACCGGGGAGCTGTTTTTT. This gives the protein CASRMGRTWNTGELFF.

The gene calls are TRBV5-8 and TRBJ1-2; perhaps TRBD1 as D (5 bases). The CDR3 consists of 15 residues. V dropped 1 base and J dropped 4 bases, with 14 bases sitting between them. Germline values: CDR1 SGHTS, CDR2 YDEGEE. The CDR3 nucleotides are TGTGCCAGCAGCTTGATTCTCGCCAGGGTCTATGGCTACACCTTC. This sequence encodes CASSLILARVYGYTF.

The chain is built from TRBV5-4 and TRBJ1-2; D unresolved. The CDR3 has 13 amino acids. CDR1 is SGHNT and CDR2 is YYREEE in the germline V gene (reference sequence). Deletions cut 6 bases from V and 4 bases from J, with 13 bases between. In nucleotides, the CDR3 is TGTGCCAGCACCGTTCAAGCGGGCTATGGCTACACCTTC. It translates to CASTVQAGYGYTF. The entire variable domain, with the rest obtained from reference TRBV5-4 and TRBJ1-2, is as follows: ETGVTQSPTHLIKTRGQQVTLRCSSQSGHNTVSWYQQALGQGPQFIFQYYREEENGRGNFPPRFSGLQFPNYSSELNVNALELDDSALYLCASTVQAGYGYTFGSGTRLTVV.

The chain links TRBV19 to TRBJ2-3; TRBD1 matches at 10 bases. Germline CDR1 reads LNHDA; CDR2 reads SQIVND (reference sequence). V lost 6 bases to trimming and J lost 2 bases; unmatched junction nucleotides: 11. CDR3 length: 17 residues. CDR3 loop: CASRSSPGQGLTDTQYF. The CDR3 bases are TGTGCCAGTAGATCTAGTCCGGGACAGGGGCTCACAGATACGCAGTATTTT.

V usage is TRBV11-2 and J usage is TRBJ2-7; D is undetermined. Per the germline V gene, CDR1 is SGHAT and CDR2 is FQNNGV. The CDR3 length is 14 residues. Trimming took 7 bases from V and 1 from J, leaving 14 bases between them. The CDR3 loop reads CASTPPRRSYEQYF. In nucleotides, the CDR3 is TGTGCCAGCACCCCTCCGCGCCGTTCCTACGAGCAGTACTTC.

This clone appeared a few times. The V call is TRBV27, the J call TRBJ1-5; 8 bases agree with TRBD1. The CDR3 contains 15 residues. The J segment lost 1 base and the V segment lost 8 bases, leaving 7 bases of the junction unmatched. The germline V gene has CDR1 MNHEY and CDR2 SMNVEV (reference sequence). The CDR3 DNA sequence: TGTGCCAGCGGACGGGACAGGCTGAGCAATCAGCCCCAGCATTTT. It specifies CASGRDRLSNQPQHF.

The chain carries TRBV5-6 and TRBJ1-3; no firm D call. This CDR3 is 14 amino acids long. CDR1 is SGHDT and CDR2 is YYEEEE in the germline V gene. V gave up 4 bases and J gave up 3 bases, with 11 bases separating them. CDR3 coding DNA: TGTGCCAGCAGCCCCCCCGGGGTTGGAAACACCATATATTTT. It yields the protein CASSPPGVGNTIYF. The full variable domain, rest sourced from reference TRBV5-6 and TRBJ1-3, is DAGVTQSPTHLIKTRGQQVTLRCSPKSGHDTVSWYQQALGQGPQFIFQYYEEEERQRGNFPDRFSGHQFPNYSSELNVNALLLGDSALYLCASSPPGVGNTIYFGEGSWLTVV.

The chain combines TRBV2 with TRBJ1-2, with 9 bases identical to TRBD1. The ends lost 5 bases at V and 8 bases at J; junction bases unmatched: 9. CDR3 length: 14 amino acids. Germline V gene lookup returns CDR1 SNHLY and CDR2 FYNNEI. CDR3 in DNA: TGTGCCAGCAGTACGGGACAGGGTTCTAGGGGCTACACCTTC. This codes for CASSTGQGSRGYTF.

V and J are TRBV5-4 and TRBJ2-1; D might be TRBD2 (7 bases). This CDR3 contains 16 residues. V was trimmed by 4 bases and J by 4 bases, leaving 18 bases between them. Looked up from germline, CDR1 is SGHNT and CDR2 is YYREEE (reference sequence). CDR3 sequence: CASSKTGLGGYNEQFF. CDR3 bases: TGTGCCAGCAGCAAGACTGGACTAGGGGGGTACAATGAGCAGTTCTTC.

The V gene is TRBV2, the J gene TRBJ2-2; TRBD1 matches 8 bases. This CDR3 spans 14 amino acids. The junction had 5 bases not matched to a gene; V was cut back by 7 bases and J by 4 bases. The germline gives CDR1 SNHLY, CDR2 FYNNEI. DNA for the CDR3: TGTGCCAGCAAGGACAGGGTGGGCACCGGGGAGCTGTTTTTT. As protein: CASKDRVGTGELFF.